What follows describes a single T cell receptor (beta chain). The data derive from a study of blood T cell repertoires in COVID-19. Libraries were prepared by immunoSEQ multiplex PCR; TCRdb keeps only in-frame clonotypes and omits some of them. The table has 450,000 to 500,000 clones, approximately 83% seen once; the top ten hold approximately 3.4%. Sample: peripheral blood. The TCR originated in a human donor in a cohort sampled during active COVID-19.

Written as DNA, the CDR3 is TGTGCCAGCACGGGACAGGGAATGAACACCGGGGAGCTGTTTTTT. Its translation: CASTGQGMNTGELFF. This sequence joins TRBV18 and TRBJ2-2; TRBD1 matches at 9 bases. V was pared by 8 bases and J by 1 base, with 5 bases of the junction left unmatched. This CDR3 region has 15 residues. The germline gives CDR1 KGHSH, CDR2 LQKENI.